The 17 T cell receptor beta chains below all came from one sample that was sequenced in a study of blood T cell repertoires in COVID-19 (TCRdb year 2020). Libraries came from the immunoSEQ multiplex PCR assay. The immuneACCESS repertoire file appears here via TCRdb, limited to in-frame rearrangements. These files lack a portion of the clones; in checked studies, under half of the deficit traces to unresolved V genes, and the cause of the others is not known. In all, the sample holds over 85,000 clones, and about 85% of those were seen once. The ten most abundant clones make up 4% to 5.5% of the sample. Sequenced sample: peripheral blood. The source of these receptors is a man between 65 and 85 years old with acute or convalescent COVID-19.

The CDR3 bases are TGTGCCAGCAGTGGGGGGCCGTATAGCAATCAGCCCCAGCATTTT. Its translation: CASSGGPYSNQPQHF. The J gene is TRBJ1-5, the V gene TRBV2; TRBD1 is a possible D gene (6 bases). Trimming removed 4 bases at V and 0 bases at J, with 10 bases between. The CDR3 spans 15 residues. Germline V gives CDR1 SNHLY, CDR2 FYNNEI.

The rearrangement uses TRBV10-3 and TRBJ2-5; no clear D gene. CDR3 length: 10 amino acids. The V end was cut by 8 bases, the J end by 3 bases, with 4 bases between. Per the germline V gene, CDR1 is ENHRY and CDR2 is SYGVKD. DNA for the CDR3: TGTGCCATCCCAAAAGAGACCCAGTACTTC. The encoded protein is CAIPKETQYF.

The chain employs TRBV28 and TRBJ2-7; TRBD1 agrees at 8 bases. CDR1 is MDHEN, CDR2 SYDVKM, per germline. The V gene end was trimmed by 5 bases and the J gene end by 4 bases; junction bases not matched to a gene: 10. This CDR3 has 15 amino acids. The CDR3 DNA is TGTGCCAGCAGTGATGGGGGAACAGGGGGGTACGAGCAGTACGTC. Translating it yields CASSDGGTGGYEQYV.

This rearrangement joins TRBV28 to TRBJ1-6, with 7 bases fitting TRBD1. Germline CDR1 MDHEN, CDR2 SYDVKM. This CDR3 has 14 residues. Unmatched junction bases numbered 9, after V lost 6 bases and J lost 10 bases. The CDR3 nucleotides are TGTGCCAGCAGCCTAGACAGGGCGCGATCACCCCTCCACTTT. It encodes CASSLDRARSPLHF. Variable domain in full (rest from reference TRBV28 and TRBJ1-6): DVKVTQSSRYLVKRTGEKVFLECVQDMDHENMFWYRQDPGLGLRLIYFSYDVKMKEKGDIPEGYSVSREKKERFSLILESASTNQTSMYLCASSLDRARSPLHFGNGTRLTVT.

The CDR3, as DNA: TGTGCCAGCAGGTTACAGGGCCCTAACACTGAAGCTTTCTTT. Its translation: CASRLQGPNTEAFF. This chain uses TRBV2 with TRBJ1-1, with D perhaps TRBD1 (6 bases). Per the germline V gene, CDR1 is SNHLY and CDR2 is FYNNEI. The CDR3 is 14 residues long. V was trimmed by 6 bases and J by 2 bases, leaving 13 bases between them.

The chain employs TRBV7-3 and TRBJ1-2; D may be TRBD1 (6 bases). V lost 4 bases to trimming and J lost 7 bases, with 16 bases between them. From germline, CDR1 is SGHTA and CDR2 FQGTGA. This CDR3 comprises 14 residues. The CDR3 sequence is CASSSAGDRGGYTF. In DNA form, the CDR3 reads TGTGCCAGCAGCTCCGCAGGGGACCGCGGTGGCTACACCTTC.

The rearrangement links TRBV27 to TRBJ2-3, with TRBD2 matching 10 bases. Germline V CDR1 and CDR2: MNHEY, SMNVEV (reference sequence). CDR3 length equals 15 residues. V shed 3 bases, J shed 1 base, and the junction held 1 base outside the gene matches. CDR3 in DNA: TGTGCCAGCAGTTTGGGGACTAGCGGCACAGATACGCAGTATTTT. It specifies CASSLGTSGTDTQYF.

The chain uses TRBV7-9 and TRBJ2-1; 8 bases fit TRBD1. The germline gives CDR1 SEHNR, CDR2 FQNEAQ (reference sequence). The CDR3 sequence is 17 residues long. The ends lost 0 bases at V and 3 bases at J; junction bases unmatched: 7. The CDR3 nucleotides read TGTGCCAGCAGCTTAGCTCGACAGGGGACAATCTACAATGAGCAGTTCTTC. Protein product: CASSLARQGTIYNEQFF.

The V call is TRBV28, the J call TRBJ1-2; weak D call: TRBD1 (6 bases). Germline-derived CDR1 and CDR2 are MDHEN and SYDVKM. CDR3 length equals 15 residues. Trimming removed 5 bases from V and 8 bases from J, with 21 bases in between. The CDR3 coding sequence is TGTGCCAGCAGTGAACCGATCCAGGGGAAGGACGGCTACACCTTC. It translates to CASSEPIQGKDGYTF.

The rearrangement uses TRBV19 and TRBJ1-3, with 9 bases that match TRBD1. Germline V lookup: CDR1 LNHDA, CDR2 SQIVND (reference sequence). V dropped 3 bases and J dropped 5; count of bases not matched to a gene: 5. This CDR3 spans 15 amino acids. CDR3 region: CASSIAGTGRNTIYF. CDR3 in DNA: TGTGCCAGTAGTATCGCCGGGACAGGGAGAAACACCATATATTTT.

The chain uses TRBV4-2 and TRBJ2-1, with D unclear. Germline V gene sequence: CDR1 LGHNA, CDR2 YNFKEQ. V lost 5 bases, J lost 7 bases, and 9 bases lay in between. This CDR3 region has 12 residues. The CDR3 DNA reads as TGTGCCAGCAGCTTTAGCCGGAATGAGCAGTTCTTC. This translates into CASSFSRNEQFF.

V and J are TRBV7-7 and TRBJ2-5, with 9 bases that match TRBD1. The V gene's germline CDR1 is SSHAT and CDR2 FNYEAQ (reference sequence). CDR3 length: 15 residues. With V trimmed by 1 base and J by 5 bases, 5 bases remained unmatched. CDR3 region: CASSLGGQGMETQYF. The CDR3 nucleotides read TGTGCCAGCAGCTTAGGGGGACAGGGTATGGAGACCCAGTACTTC.

V usage is TRBV11-2 and J usage is TRBJ1-1; 7 nucleotides align to TRBD1. Unmatched junction bases numbered 6, after V lost 5 bases and J lost 0 bases. The CDR3 length is 15 residues. Germline V gene lookup returns CDR1 SGHAT and CDR2 FQNNGV. CDR3 nucleotide sequence: TGTGCCAGCAGCACGGGACAGCTATTGAACACTGAAGCTTTCTTT. Protein sequence: CASSTGQLLNTEAFF. Variable domain in full (rest from reference TRBV11-2 and TRBJ1-1): EAGVAQSPRYKIIEKRQSVAFWCNPISGHATLYWYQQILGQGPKLLIQFQNNGVVDDSQLPKDRFSAERLKGVDSTLKIQPAKLEDSAVYLCASSTGQLLNTEAFFGQGTRLTVV.

The chain recombines TRBV25-1 with TRBJ2-7; 9 bases align to TRBD1. The V segment lost 1 base and the J segment 5 bases; nucleotides outside the gene matches: 6. The CDR3 extends over 15 amino acids. Germline CDR1 MGHDK, CDR2 SYGVNS. The CDR3 coding sequence is TGTGCCAGCAGTGAATCAGGGACAGGGTGGGACGAGCAGTACTTC. Translating gives CASSESGTGWDEQYF.

The V and J genes are TRBV10-3 and TRBJ1-2; tentatively, D is TRBD1 (5 bases). V was clipped by 3 bases and J by 2 bases, with 13 bases between them. Germline loops: CDR1 ENHRY, CDR2 SYGVKD. This CDR3 spans 15 amino acids. The CDR3 loop is CAISDYGHLNYGYTF. The CDR3 DNA follows: TGTGCCATCAGTGACTATGGACATTTGAACTATGGCTACACCTTC.

This rearrangement joins TRBV3-1 (or the pseudogene TRBV3-2) to TRBJ2-1; D is unclear. V was trimmed by 5 bases and J by 5 bases, leaving 4 bases between them. This CDR3 is built from 11 residues. From germline, CDR1 is LGHDT and CDR2 YNNKEL (reference sequence). CDR3 region: CASSYHNEQFF. Written as DNA, the CDR3 is TGTGCCAGCAGCTATCACAATGAGCAGTTCTTC.

The J gene is TRBJ1-1, the V gene TRBV4-2; 9 bases align to TRBD1. The CDR3 length is 14 residues. The V gene end was trimmed by 9 bases and the J gene end by 5 bases; junction bases not matched to a gene: 10. The germline V gene has CDR1 LGHNA and CDR2 YNFKEQ. The chain's CDR3 is CASRPGQGSTEAFF. The DNA for the CDR3 is TGTGCCAGTCGCCCGGGACAGGGAAGTACTGAAGCTTTCTTT.